This T cell receptor beta chain was retrieved from a study of blood T cell repertoires in COVID-19. Study-wide context: Samples came from the United States, Italy and Spain, spanning acute and convalescent COVID-19. PBMCs, B-cell-depleted T cells, or T cells were the source of the cDNA or gDNA that made up the material.

Study processing details: For nucleated cells, counts were estimated from reference gene primer amplification. Clones were sequenced by immunoSEQ multiplex PCR, and TCRdb holds only the in-frame ones, with some missing. D and trimming come from the DNA, and the V and J calls and clone size come from that table. This table holds fewer than 75,000 clones, 70% to 90% found once. The receptor comes from a man between 70 and 80 years old with acute or convalescent COVID-19. The sequencing sample was made of peripheral blood.

DNA of the CDR3: TGTGCCAGCAGCCGGACAGGGACCTACGAGCAGTACTTC. Translated, it gives CASSRTGTYEQYF. The chain couples TRBV6-5 to TRBJ2-7, with 8 bases that match TRBD1. The germline V gene has CDR1 MNHEY and CDR2 SVGAGI. With 6 bases clipped from V and 2 bases from J, the junction kept 3 bases outside the gene matches. CDR3 size: 13 residues.